The sequence of this TCR beta chain was determined in a study of cytomegalovirus exposure and HLA in healthy donors (dated by TCRdb to 2015 to 2018). For the wider study: In an earlier analysis of approximately 500 of the donors, about 260 Gb of sequence data and 90 million to 120 million unique TCR beta sequences from 180 million or so T cells were reported. Roughly 300 gigabases of sequencing data and approximately 84 million unique TCR sequences were included in an early release covering 500 to 750 HLA-typed donors. Of the approximately 400 genotyped donors, 80% to 90% were placed in the genetic ancestry cluster associated with self-reported Caucasian donors. The aim of the study was to test whether cataloging public T cell receptors could identify signatures of past pathogen exposure. The study used immunosequencing to profile the T cell repertoires of around 600 subjects and linked those repertoires to cytomegalovirus serostatus. In addition to the first cohort of 666 subjects, a separate validation cohort of 120 different subjects was used. High-throughput TCR immunosequencing, statistical association of individual TCRs with disease status, and machine learning were combined to predict cytomegalovirus infection status. In a later analysis, previously published TCR beta repertoires from some 640 donors were re-analyzed and high-resolution HLA genotyping was added so that TCR occurrence patterns could be studied. Rather than using new phenotypic data, the later analysis identified candidate immune exposures from TCR beta sequences and from how often those sequences occurred across donors. To decide whether each TCR beta V gene segment behaved as functional or pseudogenic, an earlier analysis of approximately 590 of the donors relied on high-throughput TCR beta sequencing. Alongside the repertoire data, information on donor age, sex, ethnicity and CMV serostatus was compiled. A later genetic analysis took genome-wide SNP genotypes for about 65% of the 666 donors and used that subset as a discovery cohort. Every discovery cohort repertoire had been produced on one sequencing platform. HLA typing covered class I and class II loci at four-digit resolution. The number of donors typed differed by locus, with roughly 629-640 for A, B, C, DRB1 and DQB1, more than 500 for DQA1, approximately 580 for DPA1, and approximately 470 for DPB1. Five DR-DQ haplotypes were treated as single units for association and clustering because of strong linkage in the cohort. Across under 500 genotyped donors of the cohort, an average of approximately 220,000 unique TCR beta nucleotide sequences per donor were sequenced, and approximately 17% of those sequences were non-productive.

Comments on this clone: Which antigen it targets is not known. It has no much larger one-base neighbor in the sample; base qualities were not kept.

Spanning cysteine to phenylalanine, the CDR3 consists of 14 amino acids. Only CDR3 DNA remains: 42 bases, in frame from the first base. Trimming at the junction amounts to 1 base on V and 5 bases on J, and the germline ends lie 12 bases apart. CDR1 and CDR2 are read off the germline V gene (reference sequence) as SGHNT and YYREEE. What the research found in general, with its limitations: A total of some 180 TCR beta chains were listed by the study as associated with cytomegalovirus. Broadly in line with IMGT annotations, most TCR beta V segments showed up in productive rearrangements about 87% or about 30% of the time in an earlier analysis of several hundred of the donors. Compared with the approximately 720-donor mean, donors in an Asian-associated ancestry cluster had fewer N-insertions in productive TCRs, according to a later genetic analysis. Correlated functional status among segregating V segments might be attributable to linkage disequilibrium, but an unknown experimental factor could not be ruled out. A cluster of highly shared sequence variants was judged likely to represent a technical artifact of the sequencing pipeline. Because HLA typing was missing for some donors at each locus, association tests included only the typed subset. Across donors, most TCR sequences were observed very rarely, whereas some public TCRs were present in many individuals. In a later analysis, most CMV-associated TCR beta chains were found to appear HLA-restricted, with HLA associations seemingly driven largely by CMV exposure. A further reported finding was that TCR beta sequences accurately predicted the HLA-A and HLA-B alleles for most subjects in the first cohort. Sequencing depth was assumed to be roughly uniform across donors in the presence/absence analyses, though that assumption may not hold. According to the authors, the approach could potentially be generalized to other disease states and immunological phenotypes. The earlier analysis of 587 of the donors excluded seventeen rarely observed V segments, including chromosome 9 orphons, because counts were too low. This cohort had only TCR beta chains sequenced, and the lack of alpha or paired-chain data limited which features could be detected. According to a later analysis, TCR association rates differed among HLA loci, with DRB1 alleles showing the most associated TCRs and HLA-C alleles showing the fewest. Assigning TCR associations to individual alleles was difficult when HLA alleles, especially DR and DQ, strongly co-occurred. In a later analysis, several top co-occurrence clusters were reported to appear linked to parvovirus B19, influenza, CMV and Epstein-Barr virus. CMV serostatus was the only immune exposure information available for the cohort. A later analysis associated 16,951 TCR beta sequences with specific HLA alleles at a false discovery rate of 0.05. In a later analysis, HLA-associated TCR beta chains were found to be more clonally expanded and to have lower generation probabilities than equally common non-associated chains. A few of the identified cytomegalovirus-associated TCR beta chains were confirmed in vitro to be specific for cytomegalovirus antigens. In both the original and validation cohorts, the classifier was reported to diagnose cytomegalovirus status with high specificity and sensitivity. Some IMGT-functional V segments, including TRBV6-2 and TRBV6-3, could not be distinguished by the 87-base-pair reads and were therefore excluded. A later genetic analysis associated a missense DCLRE1C variant with V-gene and J-gene trimming of TCR beta chains, and an independent cohort replicated the association.

In total, fewer than 750 healthy bone marrow donors made up the cohort. Cohort members were all nominally healthy when sampled, although unrecorded immune exposures were likely present. The donor was CMV seropositive and was included in the group of approximately 310 seropositive cohort members. A peripheral blood sample was provided by each donor, and peripheral blood mononuclear cells were used for TCR beta sequencing. Genomic DNA was extracted from the blood cell samples with the Qiagen DNeasy Blood Extraction Kit. The library was made by the immunoSEQ multiplex PCR assay. The multiplex PCR relied on a mix of 60 forward primers for TCR Vbeta segments and 13 reverse primers for TCR Jbeta segments. The CDR3 region of rearranged TCR beta genes was amplified from genomic DNA by a multiplex PCR assay. The Illumina HiSeq System was used to sequence the amplified TCR beta libraries as 87-base-pair reads. In the source study's methods: In a later analysis, around 80 million unique TCR beta chains were counted across the approximately 640 repertoires, and roughly 10 million of these chains were shared by at least two donors. A nearest-neighbor algorithm error-corrected the raw reads and collapsed the reads into unique sequences, merging closely related sequences to remove PCR and sequencing errors. Alignment of CDR3 sequences to IMGT reference sequences was used to assign V, D and J gene segments. Each retained sequence needed at least a six-nucleotide match to both a V gene segment and a J gene segment. A rearrangement counted as productive if the CDR3 had no stop codons and remained in frame with V and J, and every other rearrangement counted as non-productive. Following IMGT convention, CDR3 was defined as the stretch from the second conserved V-encoded cysteine to the conserved J-encoded phenylalanine. The earlier analysis of about 620 of the donors excluded sequences that lacked an unambiguous match to a single V gene segment. An earlier analysis of around 600 of the donors classified V segments as functional when productive rearrangements were above 56.7% and as segregating when the standard deviation between donors was above 5%. A statistical classification framework was built for diagnosing cytomegalovirus status from the catalog of TCR beta chain sequences. V and J gene assignment, in a later analysis, came from comparing TCR nucleotide sequences with IMGT/GENE-DB human TR gene sequences. The TCRdist pipeline was used in a later analysis to assign CDR3 sequences and most-parsimonious VDJ recombination scenarios. In a later analysis, each TCR beta chain was defined by its CDR3 amino acid sequence together with its V-gene family, and reads without a unique V-gene family were excluded. In a later analysis, around 650 highly shared, low-generation-probability nucleotide sequences were removed to address suspected cross-contamination and a sequencing artifact. In a later analysis, a clonal expansion index was calculated for each public chain from normalized within-repertoire ranks of inferred template counts. A later analysis computed generation probabilities with a VDJ recombination model fitted to out-of-frame rearrangements, and checked the results against IGoR. In a later analysis, hypergeometric tests were used to score TCR-TCR, TCR-HLA and TCR-CMV co-occurrence, with a repertoire-size bias correction applied to TCR pairs. A later analysis estimated false discovery rates by permuting HLA or CMV assignments 20 times. In a later analysis, co-occurring TCRs were grouped with DBSCAN, and TCRdist sequence similarity was added when clustering was performed within HLA-allele-positive subsets. For co-occurrence clustering, repertoires with fewer than 30,000 or more than 120,000 public chains were excluded, along with 4 to 6 repertoires with anomalous nucleotide sharing. The clones in this table, taken by TCRdb from immuneACCESS, are in-frame only. Not every clone is retained; where verified, under half of the shortfall comes from an unresolved V gene, and the cause of the rest is unknown. For V, J and clone size, that table is used; D and trimming come from the DNA. Recorded for this sample are 140,000 to 150,000 clones; around 79% of them occurred a single time. The ten largest clones represent roughly 6.3% of the sample.

The TCR originated in a woman between 40 and 55 years old in good health and CMV-seropositive. What was sequenced was PBMCs. The sequence is built from TRBV5-4 and TRBJ1-2; no D gene call is confident. The DNA is as follows: TGTGCCAGCAGCTTGCGGGATCCACCGTATGGCTACACCTTC. Its translation reads: CASSLRDPPYGYTF.